This T cell receptor beta chain is from a study of T cell changes during pregnancy in multiple sclerosis. Repertoires were generated with immunoSEQ multiplex PCR, while TCRdb's copy carries only in-frame clones and drops some. The sample lists fewer than 55,000 clones; approximately 92% were seen once. CDR1 is GTSNPN and CDR2 is SVGIG in the germline V gene (reference sequence). The CDR3 is made up of 13 amino acids. The V and J ends lost 8 bases and 9 bases, in that order; junction bases with no gene match: 9. The sample here was peripheral blood, taken after pregnancy. The chain joins TRBV30 to TRBJ1-6; 8 bases match TRBD1. This TCR was recovered from a female donor with multiple sclerosis, enrolled in a pregnancy study. The CDR3 here is CARSGTGGSPLHF. CDR3 DNA sequence: TGTGCCAGGTCCGGGACAGGTGGTTCACCCCTCCACTTT. The whole variable domain, filled in from reference TRBV30 and TRBJ1-6, reads SQTIHQWPATLVQPVGSPLSLECTVEGTSNPNLYWYRQAAGRGLQLLFYSVGIGQISSEVPQNLSASRPQDRQFILSSKKLLLSDSGFYLCARSGTGGSPLHFGNGTRLTVT.